This TCR beta chain was found in a study of shared clonotypes between healthy human individuals (dated by TCRdb to the early 2020s). Study-wide context: The cohort comprised a couple of women and a few men aged 18 to 49 years. For each donor, CD4 naive and CD4 memory were each run on three plates, CD8 naive on two plates, and CD8 memory on one plate. To estimate repertoire size and how much clonotypes are shared between individuals, the study performed deep sequencing of blood TCR repertoires from about five healthy adults. Different laboratories and diverse techniques were used to prepare libraries and sequence TCR repertoires, to increase sequencing depth and limit assay-specific biases. Leukapheresis yielded between about 0.85 and 10 billion PBMCs per donor.

This clone was recorded once. Its cognate antigen has yet to be identified. No much larger clone is present one base from it, and per-base qualities are unavailable. Other nucleotide sequences in the sample specify the same CDR3. The donors were healthy, HIV-negative adults who had no recently reported acute infections or vaccinations. Only Caucasian adults living in Nashville, Tennessee, USA were represented among the donors. CD4+ T cells were enriched by magnetic negative selection, after which naive cells were positively selected on CD45RA and the negative fraction was taken as the memory subset. Blood was obtained by leukapheresis, after which PBMCs were separated by Ficoll-Histopaque density gradient centrifugation and cryopreserved in liquid nitrogen vapor phase. Analytical flow cytometry was used to check the purity and quantity of each magnetically sorted T cell population. From each sorted fraction, genomic DNA was isolated and quantified by UV absorbance on a Nanodrop 2000c.

Using the deep immunoSEQ assay, TCR CDR3 regions were amplified from genomic DNA by multiplex PCR. Extracted genomic DNA from each cell subset was spread evenly across all wells of several immunoSEQ 96-well plates, with each plate serving as a replicate. For sorted subsets, approximately 210 ng genomic DNA, equal to 30,000 or so T cell genomes, was loaded into each replicate PCR. Purified libraries were measured with a Qubit 3.0 fluorometer, size-checked on a Bioanalyzer 2100, and measured again with the KAPA Library Quantification kit. A separate single-read 150-cycle Illumina NextSeq 550 flow cell was used to sequence each immunoSEQ 96-well plate. Concerning the study's data processing: Because the immunoSEQ output held only junctional sequences and lacked quality scores, the filtering could not match the filtering applied to full-length reads. To assign V/J genes and CDR3, sequences were annotated against IMGT germline references using PyIR, a Python wrapper for IgBLAST v1.9. Reads were filtered out if the reads had weak V/J assignments (E-value above 1e-6), no CDR3, stop codons, out-of-frame junctions, or ambiguous translated residues. V3J clonotypes were defined as sequences sharing an identical inferred V gene, J gene, and CDR3 amino acid sequence. The percentage overlap between two repertoires was calculated by dividing the number of shared unique clonotypes by the size of the smaller repertoire. Repertoire richness was assessed with RTK rarefaction, the Chao1 estimator, and Recon v2.1 estimates of unobserved clonotypes. OLGA was used to compute generation probabilities for all TCRbeta clonotypes that the gDNA method yielded from several donors. TCRdb obtained this table from immuneACCESS and retained in-frame rearrangements with V and J assigned. These tables miss some clones; where compared with another copy, unresolved V genes account for less than half of the shortfall, and the remainder is unexplained. The D gene and trimming were derived from the DNA, and the V and J assignments and clone size from that table. The sample records roughly 1,600,000 clones, about 98.5% of which are singletons. The top ten clonotypes cover about 0.4% of the sample.

The CDR1 and CDR2 encoded by the germline V gene (reference sequence) are LNHDA and SQIVND. A distance of 7 bases separates the germline ends of V and J, which lose 5 bases and 1 base respectively. The CDR3, cysteine through phenylalanine, is 13 amino acids long. Of all the DNA, just the CDR3 is kept, 39 bases in frame from base 1. What the work shows at the level of the full study, not this receptor alone: Pairwise subsampling led to the expectation that sequencing depth would affect the degree of clonotype sharing among donors. Compared with non-shared clonotypes, clonotypes shared by all four sorted-subset donors had higher generation probabilities. Across four donors, 5% to 6% of naive CD4, roughly 3.5% of naive CD8, approximately 2.5% of memory CD4, and under 0.45% of memory CD8 clonotypes were shared. Naive subsets generally had larger estimated clonotype richness than memory subsets. Because the study included only a small number of donors, the genetic and exposure-history diversity represented was limited. Sampling was restricted to blood, and TCR repertoires in tissue are likely to differ from TCR repertoires in blood. Even with the large sequencing depth, rarefaction of the sorted-subset datasets indicated that sequencing was incomplete.

The chain is encoded by TRBV19 joined to TRBJ2-3; TRBD1 is possibly the D segment (5 matching bases). The specimen was naive CD4+ T cells sorted from blood. The cell subset or site label here, explained by the study, means: CD45RA+ positively selected. The receptor's source is a young man in good health. The nucleotides read TGTGCCAGTAGTGTAGGGGGCACAGATACGCAGTATTTT. Its amino acids are CASSVGGTDTQYF.